Listed below are T cell receptor beta chains from one sample, sequenced in a study of cytomegalovirus exposure and HLA in healthy donors. TCRdb's copy holds only in-frame clones and misses some; the assay was immunoSEQ multiplex PCR. Among 76,000 or so clones listed, approximately 93% were seen once. Material for sequencing was PBMCs. The receptors were gathered from a woman between 18 and 30 years old in good health and CMV-seropositive. Each CDR3 is given without its conserved first and last residue. The order of the fields is CDR3 protein, D gene, V gene. D genes are given only for firm matches.

ASTRDRANEQY | TRBD1 | TRBV11-1
ASSLQPPGSGANVLT | - | TRBV7-6
ASASGDTQY | - | TRBV12-5
ASSSQSGGRGPDTQY | TRBD2 | TRBV7-2
ASSEGGSGANVLT | - | TRBV6-1
ASSFNPGGGRINEQF | - | TRBV5-6
ASSESLSRQPQH | - | TRBV25-1
ASSVLVGGNEQF | - | TRBV11-2
ASRPGLNSPLH | - | TRBV28
ASSPSSRGTGTEAF | - | TRBV7-3
SAVQMTEAF | - | TRBV20-1
ASSLMSGEGEAF | - | TRBV5-1
ASSVLAGGPTYNEQF | TRBD2 | TRBV9
ASSVGGHGPQH | - | TRBV19
ASRRRGQGRIEKLF | TRBD1 | TRBV6-6
ASSKRGTGGDGYT | - | TRBV21-1
ASSLGQGSTGELF | - | TRBV7-2
ASSLGLPTYEQY | - | TRBV5-4
ASSPLAGGSGEQF | TRBD2 | TRBV5-5
ASSIDRAGANVLT | TRBD1 | TRBV6-5
ASSSDSSYEQY | - | TRBV28
ASSLVWLAGLSYNEQF | TRBD2 | TRBV5-6
ASSEKGASTEAF | TRBD1 | TRBV6-1
ASSLDRAGDNEQF | TRBD1 | TRBV28
ASSYTGTAGETQY | TRBD1 | TRBV6-5
ASSAGLAGEQF | TRBD2 | TRBV2
ASSISGLAGRSAETQY | TRBD2 | TRBV19
AISKDRGRVGSNQPQH | TRBD1 | TRBV10-3
ASSLAGPVNEAF | - | TRBV11-2
ASSPAGGLYEQY | TRBD2 | TRBV9
AWSKRRGHTEAF | - | TRBV30
ASSPRSPDRANTEAF | TRBD1 | TRBV7-9
ASSLSGRGGTDTQY | - | TRBV5-6
ASSPPGLAGGAYEQY | TRBD2 | TRBV18
ASSLARLAGGRADTQY | TRBD2 | TRBV5-1
ASSTGYEQY | - | TRBV6-5
ASSQEFVWQTYEQY | - | TRBV4-3
ASSSLLARETQY | TRBD2 | TRBV5-4
ASSAEGWYQETQY | - | TRBV7-2
ASSAHAGGIGSNQPQH | - | TRBV28
ASTFGQGSEQY | TRBD1 | TRBV6-5
ASSGQPPRYT | - | TRBV10-2
APGMSNQPQH | - | TRBV10-3
ASSLAYRGGNRVDTEAF | TRBD1 | TRBV28
ASSLRSNTEAF | - | TRBV4-1
ASSLMGRTSGYNEQF | TRBD2 | TRBV7-3
ASTADRGINYGYT | TRBD1 | TRBV2
ASSYRGTYTEAF | - | TRBV6-6
ASSLDYGSPWQF | - | TRBV7-2
ASSEAGAEEQY | - | TRBV9
ASSPTREETQY | - | TRBV7-3
ASSGGQGLGTGELF | TRBD1 | TRBV9
ASSPRGNQIRYSNQPQH | - | TRBV27
ASSYRRSYEQY | - | TRBV7-8
ASSLTGLATYEQY | TRBD2 | TRBV5-6